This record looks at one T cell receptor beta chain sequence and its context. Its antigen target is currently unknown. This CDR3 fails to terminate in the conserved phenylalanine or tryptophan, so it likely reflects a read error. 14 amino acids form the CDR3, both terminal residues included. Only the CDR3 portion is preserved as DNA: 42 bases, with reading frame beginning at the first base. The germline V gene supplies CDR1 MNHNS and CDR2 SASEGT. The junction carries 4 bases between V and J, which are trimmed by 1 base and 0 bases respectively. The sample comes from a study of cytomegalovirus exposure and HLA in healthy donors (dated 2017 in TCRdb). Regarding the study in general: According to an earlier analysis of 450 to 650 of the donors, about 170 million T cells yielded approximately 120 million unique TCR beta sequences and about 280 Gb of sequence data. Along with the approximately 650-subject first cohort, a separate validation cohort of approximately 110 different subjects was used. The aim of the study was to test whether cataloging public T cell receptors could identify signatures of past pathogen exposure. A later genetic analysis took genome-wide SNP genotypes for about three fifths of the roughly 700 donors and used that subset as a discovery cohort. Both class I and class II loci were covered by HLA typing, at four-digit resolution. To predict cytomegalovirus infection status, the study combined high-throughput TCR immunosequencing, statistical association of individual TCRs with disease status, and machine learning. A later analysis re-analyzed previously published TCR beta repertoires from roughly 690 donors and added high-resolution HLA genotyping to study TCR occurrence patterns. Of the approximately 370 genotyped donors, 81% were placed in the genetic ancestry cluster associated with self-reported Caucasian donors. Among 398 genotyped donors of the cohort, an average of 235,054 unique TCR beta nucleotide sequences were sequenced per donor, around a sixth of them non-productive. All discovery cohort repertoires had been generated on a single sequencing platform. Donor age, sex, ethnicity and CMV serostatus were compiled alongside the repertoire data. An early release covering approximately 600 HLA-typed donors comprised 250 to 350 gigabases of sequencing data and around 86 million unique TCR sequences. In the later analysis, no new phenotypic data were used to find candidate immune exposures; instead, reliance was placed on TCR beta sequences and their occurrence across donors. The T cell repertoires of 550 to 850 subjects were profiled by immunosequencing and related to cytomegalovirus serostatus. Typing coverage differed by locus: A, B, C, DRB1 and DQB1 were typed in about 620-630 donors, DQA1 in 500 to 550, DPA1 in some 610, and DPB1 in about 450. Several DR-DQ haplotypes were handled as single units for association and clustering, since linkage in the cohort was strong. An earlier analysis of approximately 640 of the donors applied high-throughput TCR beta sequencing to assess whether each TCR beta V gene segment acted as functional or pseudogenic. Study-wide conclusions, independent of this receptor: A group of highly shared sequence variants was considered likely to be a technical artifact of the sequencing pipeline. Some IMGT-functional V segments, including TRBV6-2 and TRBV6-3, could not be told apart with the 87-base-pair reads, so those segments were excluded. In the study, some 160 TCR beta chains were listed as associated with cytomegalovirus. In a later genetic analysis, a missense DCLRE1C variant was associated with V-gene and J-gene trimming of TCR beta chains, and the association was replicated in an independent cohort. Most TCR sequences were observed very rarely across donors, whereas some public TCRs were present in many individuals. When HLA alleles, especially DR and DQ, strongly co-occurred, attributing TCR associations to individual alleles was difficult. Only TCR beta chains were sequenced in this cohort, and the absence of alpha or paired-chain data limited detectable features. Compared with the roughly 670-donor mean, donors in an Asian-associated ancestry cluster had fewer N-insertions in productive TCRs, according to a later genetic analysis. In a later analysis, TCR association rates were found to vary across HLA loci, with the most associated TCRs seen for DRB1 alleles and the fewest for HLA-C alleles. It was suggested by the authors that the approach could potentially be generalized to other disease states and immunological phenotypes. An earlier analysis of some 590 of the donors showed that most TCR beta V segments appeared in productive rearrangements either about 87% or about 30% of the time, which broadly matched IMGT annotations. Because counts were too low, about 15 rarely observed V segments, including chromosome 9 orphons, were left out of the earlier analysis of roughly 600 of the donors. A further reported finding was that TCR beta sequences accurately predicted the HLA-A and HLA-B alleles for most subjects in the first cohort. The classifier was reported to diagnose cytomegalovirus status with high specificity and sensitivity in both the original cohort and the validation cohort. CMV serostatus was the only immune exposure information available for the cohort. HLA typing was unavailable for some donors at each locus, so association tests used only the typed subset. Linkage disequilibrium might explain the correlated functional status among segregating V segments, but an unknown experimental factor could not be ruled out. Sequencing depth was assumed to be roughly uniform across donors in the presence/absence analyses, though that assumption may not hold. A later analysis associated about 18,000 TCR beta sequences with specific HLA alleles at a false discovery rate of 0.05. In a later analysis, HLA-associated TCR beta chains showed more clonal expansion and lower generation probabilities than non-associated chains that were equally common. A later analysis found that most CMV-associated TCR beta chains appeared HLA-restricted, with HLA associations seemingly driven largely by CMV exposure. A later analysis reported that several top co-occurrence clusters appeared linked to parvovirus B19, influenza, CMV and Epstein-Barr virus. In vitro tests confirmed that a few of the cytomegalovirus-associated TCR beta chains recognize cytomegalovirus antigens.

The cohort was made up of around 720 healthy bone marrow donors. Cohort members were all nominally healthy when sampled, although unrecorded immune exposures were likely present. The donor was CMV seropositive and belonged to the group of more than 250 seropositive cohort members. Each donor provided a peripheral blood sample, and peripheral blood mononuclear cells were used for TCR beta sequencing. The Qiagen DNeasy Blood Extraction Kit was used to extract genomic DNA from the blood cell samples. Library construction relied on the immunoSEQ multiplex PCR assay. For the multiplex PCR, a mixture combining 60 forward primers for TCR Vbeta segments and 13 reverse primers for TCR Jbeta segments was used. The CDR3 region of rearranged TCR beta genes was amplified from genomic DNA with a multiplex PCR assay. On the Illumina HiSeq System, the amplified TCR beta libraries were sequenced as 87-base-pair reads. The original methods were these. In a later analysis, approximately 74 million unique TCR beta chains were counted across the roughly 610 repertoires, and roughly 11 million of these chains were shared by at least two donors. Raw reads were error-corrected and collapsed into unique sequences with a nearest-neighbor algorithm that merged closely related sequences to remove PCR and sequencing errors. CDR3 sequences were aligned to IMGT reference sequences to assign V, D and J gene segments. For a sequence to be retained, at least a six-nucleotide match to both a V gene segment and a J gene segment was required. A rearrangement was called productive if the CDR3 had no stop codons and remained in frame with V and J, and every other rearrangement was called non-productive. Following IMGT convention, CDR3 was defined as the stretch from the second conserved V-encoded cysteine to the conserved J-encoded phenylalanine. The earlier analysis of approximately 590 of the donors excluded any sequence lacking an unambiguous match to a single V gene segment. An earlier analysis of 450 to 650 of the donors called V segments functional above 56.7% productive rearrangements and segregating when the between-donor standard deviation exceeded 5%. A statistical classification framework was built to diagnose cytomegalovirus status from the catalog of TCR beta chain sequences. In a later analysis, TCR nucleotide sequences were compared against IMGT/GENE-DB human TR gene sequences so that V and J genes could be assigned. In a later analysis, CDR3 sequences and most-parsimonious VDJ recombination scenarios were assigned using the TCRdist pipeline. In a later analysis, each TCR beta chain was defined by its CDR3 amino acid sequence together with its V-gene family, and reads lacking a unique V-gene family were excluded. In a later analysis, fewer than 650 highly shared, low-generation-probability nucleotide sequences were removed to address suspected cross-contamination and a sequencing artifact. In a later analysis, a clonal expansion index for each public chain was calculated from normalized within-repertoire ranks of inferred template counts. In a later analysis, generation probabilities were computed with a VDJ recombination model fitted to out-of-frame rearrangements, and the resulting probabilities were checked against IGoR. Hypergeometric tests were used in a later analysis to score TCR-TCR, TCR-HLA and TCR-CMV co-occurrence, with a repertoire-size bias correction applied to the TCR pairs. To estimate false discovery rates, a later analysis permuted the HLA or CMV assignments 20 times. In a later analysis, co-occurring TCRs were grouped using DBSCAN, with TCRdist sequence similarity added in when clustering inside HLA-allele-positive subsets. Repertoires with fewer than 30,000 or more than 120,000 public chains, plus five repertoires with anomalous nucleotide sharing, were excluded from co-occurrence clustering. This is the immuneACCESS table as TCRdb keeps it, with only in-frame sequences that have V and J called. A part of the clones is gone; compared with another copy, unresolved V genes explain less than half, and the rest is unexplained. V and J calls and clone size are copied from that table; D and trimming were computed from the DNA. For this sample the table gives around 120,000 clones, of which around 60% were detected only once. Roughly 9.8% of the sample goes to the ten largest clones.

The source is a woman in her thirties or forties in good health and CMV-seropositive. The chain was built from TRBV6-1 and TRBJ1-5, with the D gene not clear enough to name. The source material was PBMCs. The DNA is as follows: TGTGCCAGCAGTGAAGGAGATAGCAATCAGCCCCAGCATTCT. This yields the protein CASSEGDSNQPQHS.